The 17 T cell receptor beta chains listed next were all sequenced from one sample in a study of Graves' ophthalmopathy and Graves' hyperthyroidism. As the template, RNA transcripts were used to amplify TCR beta CDR3 regions. First-round RT-PCR relied on HTBI primers, and a second-round multiplex PCR came next. Each CDR3 protein is one row after TCRdb ran MiXCR on the multiplex PCR reads. Found here are almost 750,000 distinct CDR3 sequences, 35% to 50% of them singletons; the top ten hold 44%. Source material: peripheral blood. Receptor source: an adult man with Graves' ophthalmopathy.

The sample holds many counts of this clonotype. The rearrangement uses TRBV7-6 and TRBJ2-7; a possible D gene is TRBD2 (6 bases). Trimming cost V 1 base and J 2 bases, with 9 bases left between them. CDR1 is SGHVS, CDR2 FNYEAQ, per germline. CDR3 length: 14 amino acids. The CDR3 here is CASSLGGKTYEQYF. The CDR3 nucleotides are TGTGCCAGCAGCTTAGGCGGGAAAACCTACGAGCAGTACTTC.

This clonotype was seen more than once but under ten times. The gene calls are TRBV5-1 and TRBJ2-6, with TRBD1 matching 8 bases. Looked up from germline, CDR1 is SGHRS and CDR2 is YFSETQ. With 4 bases clipped from V and 0 bases from J, the junction kept 12 bases outside the gene matches. The CDR3 contains 19 residues. The CDR3 DNA reads as TGCGCCAGCAGCCTCCGAGGACAGGGCCTGAGCTCTGGGGCCAACGTCCTGACTTTC. Its translation: CASSLRGQGLSSGANVLTF.

The chain combines TRBV25-1 with TRBJ2-7; TRBD1 might be the D (6 bases). Between the trimmed V and J ends, which lost 6 bases and 7 bases, there was a span of 19 bases. In germline, CDR1 is MGHDK, CDR2 SYGVNS. The CDR3 consists of 14 residues. The CDR3 region is CASRDSNTGHEQYF. For the CDR3, the DNA is TGTGCCAGCAGAGACTCCAACACAGGGCATGAGCAGTACTTC.

The rearrangement joins TRBV30 to TRBJ2-7; no reliable D call. This CDR3 is built from 11 residues. Germline assignment: CDR1 GTSNPN and CDR2 SVGIG (reference sequence). Trimming removed 0 bases from V and 4 bases from J, with 4 bases in between. CDR3 protein: CAWSVTYEQYF. The CDR3 DNA reads TGTGCCTGGAGTGTCACTTACGAGCAGTACTTC.

The genes are TRBV24-1 and TRBJ1-5; D gene uncertain. V lost 12 bases to trimming and J lost 2 bases, with 13 bases between them. The CDR3 is 13 residues long. The germline gives CDR1 KGHDR, CDR2 SFDVKD. The CDR3 sequence: CAWSVVGNQPQHF. The CDR3, as DNA: TGTGCCTGGAGTGTCGTGGGCAATCAGCCCCAGCATTTT.

This clonotype was recorded many times. J is TRBJ2-7 and V is TRBV9; 13 positions agree with TRBD2. The CDR3 consists of 14 residues. J lost 5 bases, V lost 3 bases, and 2 bases had no gene match. CDR1 is SGDLS, CDR2 YYNGEE, per germline. The CDR3 spells CASSGTSGSHEQYF. CDR3 DNA sequence: TGTGCCAGCAGCGGGACTAGCGGGAGTCACGAGCAGTACTTC.

This chain links TRBV5-5 with TRBJ1-1; possibly TRBD1 for D (5 bases). Germline values: CDR1 SGHKS, CDR2 YYEKEE (reference sequence). The CDR3 has 13 residues. Trimming pared 3 bases from V and 7 bases from J, leaving 13 bases between. CDR3 nucleotide sequence: TGTGCCAGCAGCTCGGGACCGGAGGGTGAAGCTTTCTTT. This gives the protein CASSSGPEGEAFF.

This clonotype has only a few counts. The chain couples TRBV25-1 to TRBJ2-2, with D possibly TRBD2 on 5 matching bases. Deletions cut 6 bases from V and 0 bases from J, with 14 bases between. Germline CDR1 and CDR2: MGHDK and SYGVNS. The CDR3 covers 16 residues. CDR3 sequence: CASRGERAANTGELFF. In nucleotides, the CDR3 is TGTGCCAGCAGGGGCGAGAGAGCGGCGAACACCGGGGAGCTGTTTTTT.

The chain employs TRBV29-1 and TRBJ1-2, with D unresolved. CDR1 and CDR2 (germline): SQVTM, ANQGSEA. V was trimmed by 4 bases and J by 2 bases, leaving 8 bases between them. There are 12 residues in the CDR3. The CDR3 here is CSVGGWNYGYTF. CDR3 nucleotides: TGCAGCGTTGGAGGGTGGAACTATGGCTACACCTTC.

This clonotype was recorded at least ten times. The chain joins TRBV10-3 to TRBJ1-4; 9 bases fit TRBD1. Germline-derived CDR1 and CDR2 are ENHRY and SYGVKD. The CDR3 is 15 residues long. Trimming took 3 bases from V and 6 from J; bases not matched to a gene: 5. CDR3 coding DNA: TGTGCCATCAGTGATGGGGACAGGGTGGATGAAAAACTGTTTTTT. The encoded protein is CAISDGDRVDEKLFF.

The chain carries TRBV19 and TRBJ1-4; TRBD1 might be the D (5 bases). The CDR3 is 14 residues long. CDR1 is LNHDA, CDR2 SQIVND, per germline (reference sequence). The ends were cut back, 4 bases at V and 7 bases at J, with 13 bases in the middle. The CDR3 is CASSTGGDLEKLFF. CDR3 in DNA: TGTGCCAGTAGTACCGGGGGAGACCTTGAAAAACTGTTTTTT. Drawing the rest from reference TRBV19 and TRBJ1-4, the complete variable domain is DGGITQSPKYLFRKEGQNVTLSCEQNLNHDAMYWYRQDPGQGLRLIYYSQIVNDFQKGDIAEGYSVSREKKESFPLTVTSAQKNPTAFYLCASSTGGDLEKLFFGSGTQLSVL.

V is TRBV11-2 and J is TRBJ1-1; 7 positions match TRBD1. Germline V CDR1 and CDR2: SGHAT, FQNNGV. The CDR3 length is 13 residues. Trimming removed 5 bases from V and 5 bases from J; junction bases left unmatched: 5. In DNA, the CDR3 is TGTGCCAGCAGCCCGACAGGGTGGACTGAAGCTTTCTTT. The encoded protein is CASSPTGWTEAFF.

This clonotype has a handful of counts. This rearrangement joins TRBV19 to TRBJ1-5; possibly TRBD1 for D (5 bases). There are 14 residues in the CDR3. The V gene's germline CDR1 is LNHDA and CDR2 SQIVND (reference sequence). The ends were cut back, 4 bases at V and 0 bases at J, with 7 bases in the middle. CDR3 coding DNA: TGTGCCAGTAGTAGGGGGAGTAGCAATCAGCCCCAGCATTTT. It is translated as CASSRGSSNQPQHF.

This rearrangement joins TRBV15 to TRBJ1-2; maybe TRBD1 (5 bases). The V and J ends lost 0 bases and 7 bases respectively, with 12 bases between them. The CDR3 has 14 amino acids. Germline CDR1 reads LNHNV; CDR2 reads YYDKDF (reference sequence). CDR3 loop: CATSRDPRRVGYTF. In nucleotides, the CDR3 is TGTGCCACCAGCAGAGATCCCCGCAGGGTTGGCTACACCTTC.

The J gene is TRBJ1-2, the V gene TRBV7-6, with TRBD1 as a possible D gene (6 bases). V was cut by 5 bases and J by 4 bases, with 17 bases left in between. The CDR3 has 15 residues. The germline gives CDR1 SGHVS, CDR2 FNYEAQ. DNA of the CDR3: TGTGCCAGCAGCCAGACCCCGGACAGTTTCTATGGCTACACCTTC. Amino acid sequence: CASSQTPDSFYGYTF. Together with reference TRBV7-6 and TRBJ1-2, the CDR3 gives the full variable domain: GAGVSQSPRYKVTKRGQDVALRCDPISGHVSLYWYRQALGQGPEFLTYFNYEAQQDKSGLPNDRFSAERPEGSISTLTIQRTEQRDSAMYRCASSQTPDSFYGYTFGSGTRLTVV.

This clonotype was observed a few times. CDR3 loop: CASSRSHNSPLHF. Here the CDR3 DNA reads TGTGCCAGCAGCCGAAGTCATAATTCACCCCTCCACTTT. This chain joins TRBV28 and TRBJ1-6; D not resolved. The V gene's germline CDR1 is MDHEN and CDR2 SYDVKM. V lost 6 bases, J lost 5 bases, and 8 bases lay in between. There are 13 residues in the CDR3.

This clonotype has a count of ten or more. This chain uses TRBV15 with TRBJ2-7, with D possibly being TRBD1 (6 bases). There are 14 residues in the CDR3. V was cut by 3 bases and J by 1 base, with 10 bases left in between. Germline V lookup: CDR1 LNHNV, CDR2 YYDKDF (reference sequence). This chain's CDR3 is CATSRGDISYEQYF. Here the CDR3 DNA reads TGTGCCACCAGCAGGGGGGACATATCCTACGAGCAGTACTTC.